The 14 T cell receptor beta chains listed next were all sequenced from one sample in a study of blood T cells in healthy people across ages. PCR was performed a second time for roughly 7 to 12 cycles using a sample-barcoded 5' primer and a J-beta primer mix. MiXCR, applied by TCRdb to the 5' RACE reads, yields one record per CDR3 protein. The top ten clones hold approximately 15% of a sample with hundreds of thousands of distinct CDR3 sequences, about a third of them seen once. Sequenced: blood. All receptors come from a woman of 80 years or more in good health.

The rearrangement uses TRBV7-2 and TRBJ2-7; D is undetermined. Between the trimmed V and J ends, which lost 5 bases and 5 bases, there was a span of 16 bases. Germline V CDR1 and CDR2: SGHTA, FQGNSA. This CDR3 has 14 residues. The CDR3 spells CASSPGPSSDEQYF. CDR3 nucleotides: TGTGCCAGCAGCCCCGGACCCAGTTCTGACGAGCAGTACTTC.

This clonotype has just one count. A single base separates this from a much larger clone, so it may be a read error. This chain links TRBV20-1 with TRBJ2-1; possibly TRBD1 for D (6 bases). V dropped 5 bases and J dropped 11 bases, with 22 bases sitting between them. The CDR3 totals 14 residues. CDR1 DFQATT and CDR2 SNEGSKA come from the germline V gene (reference sequence). In nucleotides, the CDR3 is TGCAGTGCTTCCCGAGAGGCACAGGGTCATAAGCAGTTCTTC. Translating it yields CSASREAQGHKQFF.

Worth noting for this clonotype: The junction differs from germline at one of its ends, possibly a read error. The rearrangement joins TRBV5-1 to TRBJ2-7; TRBD1 agrees at 8 bases. This CDR3 spans 15 amino acids. Germline CDR1 is SGHRS and CDR2 is YFSETQ. The CDR3 loop is CAGSPGGDRFSEQYF. In DNA, the CDR3 is TGCGCCGGCAGCCCAGGGGGCGACCGTTTTAGTGAGCAGTACTTC.

This clonotype was found many times. V usage is TRBV6-5 and J usage is TRBJ1-2, with D uncertain. Germline V gene lookup returns CDR1 MNHEY and CDR2 SVGAGI. This CDR3 has 15 residues. V lost 0 bases to trimming and J lost 4 bases, with 12 bases between them. The CDR3 coding sequence is TGTGCCAGCAGTTACTCGTATTGGACGTCCTATGGCTACACCTTC. Translated: CASSYSYWTSYGYTF.

This clonotype was recorded many times. The CDR3 DNA reads TGCGCCAGCAGCCCGGTAGCGGGGGGCCCCAAGAGCTCCTACAATGAGCAGTTCTTC. This encodes CASSPVAGGPKSSYNEQFF. The chain employs TRBV5-1 and TRBJ2-1; the match to TRBD2 covers 10 bases. In germline, CDR1 is SGHRS, CDR2 YFSETQ. This CDR3 spans 19 amino acids. The V gene end was trimmed by 4 bases and the J gene end by 0 bases; junction bases not matched to a gene: 13.

At least ten counts were recorded for this clonotype. CDR3 residues: CATSDLLSPRNEQFF. The CDR3 DNA sequence: TGTGCCACCAGTGATTTGCTCAGCCCCCGCAATGAGCAGTTCTTC. The chain is built from TRBV24-1 and TRBJ2-1; D gene unclear. Germline V CDR1 and CDR2: KGHDR, SFDVKD. Trimming removed 0 bases at V and 6 bases at J, with 11 bases between. The CDR3 is 15 residues long.

This clonotype was counted many times. The rearrangement joins TRBV12-3 or TRBV12-4 to TRBJ2-5; 8 bases align to TRBD1. The CDR3 consists of 16 residues. V trimming: 3 bases; J trimming: 5 bases; junction bases outside the gene matches: 11. CDR3 bases: TGTGCCAGCAGTTTGGAGGACAGGGTCCTGGGGGAGACCCAGTACTTC. Its protein product is CASSLEDRVLGETQYF.

V usage is TRBV28 and J usage is TRBJ1-6, with D possibly TRBD1 on 5 matching bases. The CDR3 has 13 amino acids. Trimming left V 4 bases short and J 14 bases short, with 15 bases between. Germline V gene sequence: CDR1 MDHEN, CDR2 SYDVKM. The CDR3 loop is CASSSPGPGALHF. DNA of the CDR3: TGTGCCAGCAGTTCCCCAGGGCCAGGTGCCCTCCACTTT.

At least ten counts were recorded for this clonotype. V is TRBV6-5 and J is TRBJ2-5, with a tentative D call TRBD1 (7 bases). Per the germline V gene, CDR1 is MNHEY and CDR2 is SVGAGI. The V end lost 4 bases, the J end lost 2 bases, and 14 bases lay between the germline ends. The CDR3 spans 15 residues. The CDR3 nucleotides are TGTGCCAGCAGTTCAGGGGGGAGTGGTCAAGAGACCCAGTACTTC. Translating it yields CASSSGGSGQETQYF.

This clonotype was seen repeatedly, ten times or more. The chain couples TRBV7-3 to TRBJ1-6; perhaps TRBD1 as D (6 bases). V was shortened by 2 bases and J by 8 bases, with 13 bases between the two germline ends. This CDR3 has 15 amino acids. Germline V CDR1 and CDR2: SGHTA, FQGTGA. The CDR3 nucleotides are TGTGCCAGCAGCTTAGGAGGGGGATGGGATTCACCCCTCCACTTT. It yields the protein CASSLGGGWDSPLHF.

About this clonotype: Possible read error: a much larger clone is one base away. This sequence joins TRBV7-2 and TRBJ2-1, with 13 nucleotides matching TRBD2. In germline, CDR1 is SGHTA, CDR2 FQGNSA. CDR3 length equals 15 residues. V lost 5 bases and J lost 7; bases outside the gene matches: 5. The CDR3 loop reads CASSPGLAGWNEQFF. In DNA form, the CDR3 reads TGTGCCAGCAGCCCGGGACTAGCGGGGTGGAATGAGCAGTTCTTC.

This clonotype occurred many times. The chain recombines TRBV29-1 with TRBJ1-2, with 7 bases fitting TRBD1. V gave up 2 bases and J gave up 7 bases; unmatched junction bases: 4. The CDR3 has 12 amino acids. From germline, CDR1 is SQVTM and CDR2 ANQGSEA. In nucleotides, the CDR3 is TGCAGCGTTGAACAGGGGGTGGGTGGCTACACCTTC. The encoded protein is CSVEQGVGGYTF. Drawing the rest from reference TRBV29-1 and TRBJ1-2, the complete variable domain is SAVISQKPSRDICQRGTSLTIQCQVDSQVTMMFWYRQQPGQSLTLIATANQGSEATYESGFVIDKFPISRPNLTFSTLTVSNMSPEDSSIYLCSVEQGVGGYTFGSGTRLTVV.

V and J are TRBV10-3 and TRBJ2-1; 15 bases match TRBD2. The CDR3 is 18 amino acids. The germline gives CDR1 ENHRY, CDR2 SYGVKD. Trimming removed 5 bases from V and 0 bases from J; junction bases left unmatched: 5. CDR3 in amino acids: CAISPGLAGGTSYNEQFF. The CDR3 nucleotides are TGTGCCATCAGTCCGGGACTAGCGGGGGGCACCTCCTACAATGAGCAGTTCTTC.

This clonotype has at least ten counts. J is TRBJ1-5 and V is TRBV6-6, with D possibly matching TRBD1 (5 bases). The CDR3 consists of 15 residues. The germline V and J ends were trimmed by 4 bases and 7 bases, with 17 bases remaining between them. Looked up from germline, CDR1 is MNHNY and CDR2 is SVGAGI (reference sequence). DNA for the CDR3: TGTGCCAGCAGTTCCAATCAGGGTGGGCCCCAGCCCCAGCATTTT. As protein: CASSSNQGGPQPQHF.